This T cell receptor (beta chain) was recorded in a study of post-analysis software for immune sequencing data. General study findings and limits: Patients carried roughly 5 TRBV segments more frequently than controls did, and TRBV5-6, TRBV5-1 and TRBV20-1 were among them. Controls significantly exceeded multiple sclerosis patients in normalized Chao1 diversity.

V was clipped by 4 bases and J by 5 bases, with 10 bases between them. CDR1 is MNHEY, CDR2 SMNVEV, per germline (reference sequence). CDR3 length equals 13 residues. Notes on this clonotype: The antigen remains unidentified.

Each TCR beta cDNA library carried unique molecular identifiers. TCRdb re-called the PCR reads through MiXCR, storing one row per CDR3 protein. Among some 370,000 distinct CDR3 sequences listed, approximately 33% were seen once. The sequence came from a girl aged 10 to 17 with multiple sclerosis. Sequenced input: blood. V gene TRBV27 combines with J gene TRBJ2-3; D is unclear. The CDR3 nucleotides are TGTGCCAGCAGTTATCAACTGGGAGATACGCAGTATTTT. This sequence encodes CASSYQLGDTQYF.